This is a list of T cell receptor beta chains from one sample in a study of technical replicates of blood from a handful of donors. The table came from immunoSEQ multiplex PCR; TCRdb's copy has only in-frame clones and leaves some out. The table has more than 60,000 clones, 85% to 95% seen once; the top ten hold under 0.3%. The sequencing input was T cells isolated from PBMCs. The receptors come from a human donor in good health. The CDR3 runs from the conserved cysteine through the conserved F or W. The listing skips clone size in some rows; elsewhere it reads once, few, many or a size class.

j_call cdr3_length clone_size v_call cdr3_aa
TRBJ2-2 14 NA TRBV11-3 CASSLAQGSGELFF
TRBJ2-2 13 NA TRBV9 CASSLVSDGELFF
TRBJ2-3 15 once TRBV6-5 CASSLFTGSTDTQYF
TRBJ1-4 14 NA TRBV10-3 CAISEGGALEKLFF
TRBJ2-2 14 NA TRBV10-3 CATRGGAYTGELFF
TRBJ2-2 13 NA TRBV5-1 CASSLAYAGELFF
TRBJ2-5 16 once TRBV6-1 CASSGDTLRTVETQYF
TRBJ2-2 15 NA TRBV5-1 CASSETSGRTGELFF
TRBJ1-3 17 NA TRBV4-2 CASSQEIHRASGNTIYF
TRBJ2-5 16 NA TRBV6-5 CASSYFLQGDQETQYF
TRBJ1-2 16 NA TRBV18 CASSRQPDRGAGGYTF
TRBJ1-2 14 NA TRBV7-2 CASSLGTGNYGYTF
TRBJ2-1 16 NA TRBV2 CASSGIGLAAYNEQFF
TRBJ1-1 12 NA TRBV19 CASHLGGSEAFF
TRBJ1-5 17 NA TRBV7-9 CASSDETGGWVNQPQHF
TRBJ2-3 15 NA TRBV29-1 CSVVPGLALTDTQYF